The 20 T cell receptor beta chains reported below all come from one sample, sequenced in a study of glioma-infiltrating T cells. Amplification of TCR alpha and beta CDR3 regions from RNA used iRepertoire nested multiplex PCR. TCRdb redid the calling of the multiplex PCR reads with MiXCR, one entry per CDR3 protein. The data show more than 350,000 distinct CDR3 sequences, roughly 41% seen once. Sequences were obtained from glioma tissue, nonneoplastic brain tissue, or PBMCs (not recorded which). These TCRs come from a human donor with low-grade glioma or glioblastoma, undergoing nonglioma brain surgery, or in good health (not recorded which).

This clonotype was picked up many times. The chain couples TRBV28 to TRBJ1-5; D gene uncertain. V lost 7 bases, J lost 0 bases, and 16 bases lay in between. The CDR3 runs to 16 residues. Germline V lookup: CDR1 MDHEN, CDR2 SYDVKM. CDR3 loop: CASIRSQLYSNQPQHF. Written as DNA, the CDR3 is TGTGCCAGCATTCGTTCTCAGCTATATAGCAATCAGCCCCAGCATTTT.

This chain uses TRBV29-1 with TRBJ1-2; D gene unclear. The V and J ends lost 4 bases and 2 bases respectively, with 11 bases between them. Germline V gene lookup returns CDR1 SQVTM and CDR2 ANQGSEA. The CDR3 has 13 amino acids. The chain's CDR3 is CSVGNTQNYGYTF. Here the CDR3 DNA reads TGCAGCGTTGGGAACACTCAGAACTATGGCTACACCTTC.

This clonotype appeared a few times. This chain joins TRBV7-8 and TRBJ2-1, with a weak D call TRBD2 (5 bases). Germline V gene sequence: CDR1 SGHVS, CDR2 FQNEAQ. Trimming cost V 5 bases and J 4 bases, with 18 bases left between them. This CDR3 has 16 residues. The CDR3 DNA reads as TGTGCCAGCAGCAGACTAAGGTTAAGGTCTTACAATGAGCAGTTCTTC. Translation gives CASSRLRLRSYNEQFF.

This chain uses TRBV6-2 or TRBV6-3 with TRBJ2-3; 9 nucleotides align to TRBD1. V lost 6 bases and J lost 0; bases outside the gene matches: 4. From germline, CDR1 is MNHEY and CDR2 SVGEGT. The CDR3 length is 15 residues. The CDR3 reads CASSGTGPSTDTQYF. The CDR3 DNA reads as TGTGCCAGCAGCGGGACAGGGCCTAGCACAGATACGCAGTATTTT.

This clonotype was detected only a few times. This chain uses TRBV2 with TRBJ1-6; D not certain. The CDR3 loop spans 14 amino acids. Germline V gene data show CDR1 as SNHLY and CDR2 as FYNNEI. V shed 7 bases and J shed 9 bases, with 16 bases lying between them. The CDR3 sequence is CASKLSTRGSPLHF. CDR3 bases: TGTGCCAGCAAACTTTCAACTCGGGGTTCACCCCTCCACTTT.

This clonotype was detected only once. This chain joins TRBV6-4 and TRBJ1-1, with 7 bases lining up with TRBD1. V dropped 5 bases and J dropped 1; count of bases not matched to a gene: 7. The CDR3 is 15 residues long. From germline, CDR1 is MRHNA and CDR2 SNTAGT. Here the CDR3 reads CASSLEGAGNTEAFF. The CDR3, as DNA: TGTGCCAGCAGTCTCGAGGGGGCAGGGAACACTGAAGCTTTCTTT.

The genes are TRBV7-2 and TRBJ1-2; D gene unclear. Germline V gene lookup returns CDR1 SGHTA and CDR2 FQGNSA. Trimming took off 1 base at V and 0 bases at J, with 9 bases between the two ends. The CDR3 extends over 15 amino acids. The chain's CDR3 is CASSLGAASNYGYTF. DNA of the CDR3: TGTGCCAGCAGCTTAGGGGCGGCATCTAACTATGGCTACACCTTC.

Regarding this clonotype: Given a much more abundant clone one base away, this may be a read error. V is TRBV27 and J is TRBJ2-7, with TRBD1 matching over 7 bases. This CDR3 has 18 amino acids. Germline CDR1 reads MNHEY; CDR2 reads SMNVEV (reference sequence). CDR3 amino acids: CASRPGTVISPASYGQYF. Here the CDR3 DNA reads TGTGCCAGCAGGCCCGGGACAGTAATATCACCGGCCTCCTACGGGCAGTACTTC.

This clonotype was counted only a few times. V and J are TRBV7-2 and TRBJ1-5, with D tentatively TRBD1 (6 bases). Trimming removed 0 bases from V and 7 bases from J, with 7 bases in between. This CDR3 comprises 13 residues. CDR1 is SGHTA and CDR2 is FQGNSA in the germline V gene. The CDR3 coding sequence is TGTGCCAGCAGCTTAGCGCAGGGGCAGCCCCAGCATTTT. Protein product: CASSLAQGQPQHF.

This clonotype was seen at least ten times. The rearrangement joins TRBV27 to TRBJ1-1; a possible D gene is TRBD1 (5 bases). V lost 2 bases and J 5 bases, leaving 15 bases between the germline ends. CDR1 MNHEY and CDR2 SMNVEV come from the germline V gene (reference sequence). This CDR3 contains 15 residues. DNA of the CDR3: TGTGCCAGCAGTTTACTTCGCGGGGGAGGTACTGAAGCTTTCTTT. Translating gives CASSLLRGGGTEAFF.

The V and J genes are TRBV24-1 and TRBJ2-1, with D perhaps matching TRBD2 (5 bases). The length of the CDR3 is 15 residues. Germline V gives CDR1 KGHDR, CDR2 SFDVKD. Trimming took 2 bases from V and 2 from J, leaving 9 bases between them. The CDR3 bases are TGTGCCACCAGTGATTCTACGGGGACCTACAATGAGCAGTTCTTC. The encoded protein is CATSDSTGTYNEQFF.

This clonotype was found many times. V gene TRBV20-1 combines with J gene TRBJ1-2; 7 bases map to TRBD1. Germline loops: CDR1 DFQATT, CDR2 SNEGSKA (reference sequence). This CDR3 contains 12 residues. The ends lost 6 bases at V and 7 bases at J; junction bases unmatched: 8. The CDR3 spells CSAKDREGGYTF. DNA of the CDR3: TGCAGTGCCAAAGACAGGGAAGGTGGCTACACCTTC.

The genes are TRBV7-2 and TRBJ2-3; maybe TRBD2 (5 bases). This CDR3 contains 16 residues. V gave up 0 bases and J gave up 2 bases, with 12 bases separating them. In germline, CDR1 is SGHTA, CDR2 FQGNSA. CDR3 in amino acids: CASSLAGLAYTDTQYF. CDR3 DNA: TGTGCCAGCAGCTTAGCCGGGCTAGCCTACACAGATACGCAGTATTTT.

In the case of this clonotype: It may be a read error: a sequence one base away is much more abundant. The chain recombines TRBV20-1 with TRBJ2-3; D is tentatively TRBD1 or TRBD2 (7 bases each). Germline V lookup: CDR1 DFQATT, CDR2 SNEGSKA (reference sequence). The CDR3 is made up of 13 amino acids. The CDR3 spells CSARVQGRDKQYF. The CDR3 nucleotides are TGCAGTGCTAGGGTACAGGGGAGGGATAAGCAGTATTTT.

The CDR3 nucleotides read TGCAGTGCTAGACTCCTTAGCGGGATTAGGGGCTACGAGCAGTACTTC. It is translated as CSARLLSGIRGYEQYF. The genes are TRBV20-1 and TRBJ2-7; 8 bases map to TRBD2. V gave up 2 bases and J gave up 3 bases; unmatched junction bases: 12. The germline CDR1 and CDR2 sequences are DFQATT and SNEGSKA (reference sequence). The CDR3 loop spans 16 amino acids.

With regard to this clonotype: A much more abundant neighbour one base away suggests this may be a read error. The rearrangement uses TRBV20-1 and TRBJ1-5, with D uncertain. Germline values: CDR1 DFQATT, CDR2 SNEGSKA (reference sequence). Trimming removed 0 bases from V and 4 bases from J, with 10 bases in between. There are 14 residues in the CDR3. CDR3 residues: CSARDHRRNQPQHF. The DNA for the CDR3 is TGCAGTGCTAGAGATCACAGAAGAAATCAGCCCCAGCATTTT.

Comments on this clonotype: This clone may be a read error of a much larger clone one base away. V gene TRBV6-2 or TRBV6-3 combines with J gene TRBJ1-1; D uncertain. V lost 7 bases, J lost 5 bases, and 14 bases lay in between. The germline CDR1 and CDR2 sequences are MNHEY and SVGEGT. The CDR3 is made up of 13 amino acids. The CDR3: CASTRGALTEAFF. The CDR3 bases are TGTGCCAGCACTCGGGGAGCGTTGACTGAAGCTTTCTTT.

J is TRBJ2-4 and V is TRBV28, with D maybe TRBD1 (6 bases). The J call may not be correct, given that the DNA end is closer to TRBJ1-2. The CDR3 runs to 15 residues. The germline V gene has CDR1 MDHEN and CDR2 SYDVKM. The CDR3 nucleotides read TGTGCCAGCAGTTTTGTGGGGGCGTATGACTATGGCTACACCTTC. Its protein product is CASSFVGAYDYGYTF.

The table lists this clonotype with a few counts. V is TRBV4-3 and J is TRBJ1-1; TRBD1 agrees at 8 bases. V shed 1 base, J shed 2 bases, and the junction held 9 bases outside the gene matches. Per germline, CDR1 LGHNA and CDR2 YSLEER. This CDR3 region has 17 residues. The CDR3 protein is CASSQGLPGGLNTEAFF. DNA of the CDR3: TGCGCCAGCAGCCAAGGATTACCAGGGGGCCTAAACACTGAAGCTTTCTTT.

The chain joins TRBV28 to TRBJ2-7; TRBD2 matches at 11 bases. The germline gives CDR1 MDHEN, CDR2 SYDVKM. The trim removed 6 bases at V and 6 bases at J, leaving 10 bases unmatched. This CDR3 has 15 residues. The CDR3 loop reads CASSRRGLAGGEQYF. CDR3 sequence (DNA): TGTGCCAGCAGCCGGCGCGGGCTAGCGGGAGGCGAGCAGTACTTC.